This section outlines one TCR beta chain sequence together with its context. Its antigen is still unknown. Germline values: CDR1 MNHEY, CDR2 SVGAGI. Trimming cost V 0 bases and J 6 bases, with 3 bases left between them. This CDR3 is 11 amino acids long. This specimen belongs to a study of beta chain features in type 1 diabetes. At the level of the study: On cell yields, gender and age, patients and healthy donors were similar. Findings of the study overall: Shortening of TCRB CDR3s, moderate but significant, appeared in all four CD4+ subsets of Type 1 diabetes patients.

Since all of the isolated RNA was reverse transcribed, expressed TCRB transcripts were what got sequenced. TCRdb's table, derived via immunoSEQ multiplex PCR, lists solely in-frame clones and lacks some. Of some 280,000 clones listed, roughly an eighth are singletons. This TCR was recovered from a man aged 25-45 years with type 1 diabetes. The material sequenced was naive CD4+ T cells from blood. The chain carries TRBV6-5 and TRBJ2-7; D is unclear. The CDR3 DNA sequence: TGTGCCAGCAGTTACTCGGCCGAGCAGTACTTC. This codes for CASSYSAEQYF.